This T cell receptor beta chain came from a study of human T cells and chemical hapten exposure. The wider study: Among samples, TCR yields varied mainly because of small differences in pooled library volume. Study-level findings and limits: No alteration of TCRs above 1 in 1000 frequency was seen with DPC sensitization.

Extraction yielded total RNA from whole blood (unfractionated). This clonotype was counted between two and nine times. Its cognate antigen is unknown. TCRdb used MiXCR to reprocess the 5' RACE reads, holding one entry per CDR3 protein. This sample has tens of thousands of distinct CDR3 sequences, with 6% to 8.5% found just once. This clonotype was sampled from a male donor in good health.

In DNA, the CDR3 is TGTGCCAGTAGTATAGATGGGGAAGGGATCAATCAGCCCCAGCATTTT. Protein product: CASSIDGEGINQPQHF. This chain connects TRBV19 to TRBJ1-5; D ambiguous. CDR3 length: 16 amino acids. The V and J ends lost 0 bases and 3 bases respectively, with 12 bases between them. CDR1 and CDR2 (germline): LNHDA, SQIVND (reference sequence).